This T cell receptor (beta chain) was obtained from a study of blood T cell repertoires in COVID-19. This clone was observed a single time. CDR1 is KGHDR and CDR2 is SFDVKD in the germline V gene. This CDR3 contains 14 residues. V was shortened by 7 bases and J by 3 bases, with 14 bases between the two germline ends. Clinical history reported by participants formed the basis on which cohorts were assigned. Original methodology: Reference gene primer amplification in the assay estimated nucleated cell counts. Only in-frame clones appear in the TCRdb table, and some are missing; sequencing was by immunoSEQ multiplex PCR. V and J calls and clone size come straight from that table; D and trimming were deduced from the DNA. This sample has some 270,000 clones; about 87% occur once, and the top ten carry roughly 4%.

Sequencing was performed on PBMCs or T cells enriched from blood (not recorded which). The chain has TRBV24-1 and TRBJ1-1, with unresolved D. The receptor's source is a young woman with acute COVID-19. This CDR3 reads CATRESGADTEAFF. The CDR3 DNA is TGTGCCACCAGGGAGTCGGGAGCGGACACTGAAGCTTTCTTT.